The 4 T cell receptor beta chains below were found in one sample sequenced in a study of T-cell reconstitution after alpha-beta-depleted transplantation in children. A library of TCRbeta sequences, prepared with unique molecular identifiers, was generated. MiXCR, applied by TCRdb to the PCR reads, yields one record per CDR3 protein. The sample records approximately 1,000,000 distinct CDR3 sequences, around 30% being singletons. The material was PBMCs, mostly from graft donor cells, obtained 360 days after TCRalphabeta/CD19-depleted stem cell transplant. The receptors come from a boy younger than two who had a stem cell transplant for SCID, so the T cells may come from the graft donor.

The chain has TRBV10-3 and TRBJ2-1, with a possible D match to TRBD1 (6 bases). V lost 3 bases and J 2 bases, leaving 11 bases between the germline ends. Germline-derived CDR1 and CDR2 are ENHRY and SYGVKD. The CDR3 is 15 residues long. CDR3 nucleotides: TGTGCCATCAGTGACCGGAGGACAGCCTACAATGAGCAGTTCTTC. Translating it yields CAISDRRTAYNEQFF.

This clonotype appeared once. The V and J genes are TRBV12-3 or TRBV12-4 and TRBJ1-5; no reliable D call. V was cut by 7 bases and J by 6 bases, with 16 bases left in between. The CDR3 has 14 amino acids. Written as DNA, the CDR3 is TGTGCCAGCACCAAGATACTGACGAGTCAGCCCCAGCATTTT. Its protein is CASTKILTSQPQHF.

The chain joins TRBV11-1 to TRBJ2-2; D not certain. Germline V gives CDR1 SGHAT, CDR2 FQDESV (reference sequence). V lost 5 bases to trimming and J lost 6 bases, with 16 bases between them. The length of the CDR3 is 15 residues. The CDR3 nucleotides are TGTGCCAGCAGCGAAAATCGCGGAGTCCCCGGGGAGCTGTTTTTT. Translating it yields CASSENRGVPGELFF. The complete variable domain, with remaining parts taken from reference TRBV11-1 and TRBJ2-2, reads EAEVAQSPRYKITEKSQAVAFWCDPISGHATLYWYRQILGQGPELLVQFQDESVVDDSQLPKDRFSAERLKGVDSTLKIQPAELGDSAMYLCASSENRGVPGELFFGEGSRLTVL.

This clonotype occurred a few times. This chain links TRBV5-1 with TRBJ2-3, with D possibly matching TRBD2 (5 bases). CDR3 length: 14 residues. From germline, CDR1 is SGHRS and CDR2 YFSETQ. The V end was cut by 4 bases, the J end by 2 bases, with 11 bases between. The CDR3 region has the DNA TGCGCCAGCAGCCCAGGACTGATCACAGATACGCAGTATTTT. Translated, it gives CASSPGLITDTQYF.